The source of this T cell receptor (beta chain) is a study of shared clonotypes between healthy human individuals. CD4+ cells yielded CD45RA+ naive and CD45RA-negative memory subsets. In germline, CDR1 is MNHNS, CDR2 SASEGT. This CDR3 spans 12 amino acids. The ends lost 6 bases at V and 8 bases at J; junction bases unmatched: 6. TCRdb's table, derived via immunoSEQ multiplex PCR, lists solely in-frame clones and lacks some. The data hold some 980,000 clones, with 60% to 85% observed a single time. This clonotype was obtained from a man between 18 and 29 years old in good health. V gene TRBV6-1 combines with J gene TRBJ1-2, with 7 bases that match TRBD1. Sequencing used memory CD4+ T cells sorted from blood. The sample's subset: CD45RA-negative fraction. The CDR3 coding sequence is TGTGCCAGCAGAGTAGGGACAGACGGCTACACCTTC. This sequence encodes CASRVGTDGYTF.